This T cell receptor (beta chain) was sequenced in a study of shared T cell receptors in the human thymus. Here immunoSEQ multiplex PCR was the method, and the copy in TCRdb shows in-frame clones only, minus some. The table has some 660,000 clones, approximately 87% seen once. This CDR3 is 17 amino acids long. Germline CDR1 and CDR2: GTSNPN and SVGIG (reference sequence). Between the trimmed V and J ends, which lost 3 bases and 2 bases, there was a span of 20 bases. These data also featured in a second study, about human thymus T cells. As reported in that work: Resected material from corrective heart surgery provided the thymus tissue analysed. Within thymic and blood repertoires, V and J gene usage appeared to be biased.

The genes are TRBV30 and TRBJ2-1; D may be TRBD2 (7 bases). The receptor was isolated from a boy in the first two years of life with a congenital heart defect. The sequenced sample consisted of thymocytes. In nucleotides, the CDR3 is TGTGCCTGGAGCCCTCGGGGGGCCCGCAGCACCTACAATGAGCAGTTCTTC. Translation: CAWSPRGARSTYNEQFF.